This T cell receptor beta chain was recorded in a study of blood T cell repertoires in COVID-19. Germline values: CDR1 ENHRY, CDR2 SYGVKD. This CDR3 has 15 residues. Trimming took 6 bases from V and 0 from J; bases not matched to a gene: 5. Generated by immunoSEQ multiplex PCR, the TCRdb table keeps only in-frame clones and is missing some. In the table there are fewer than 350,000 clones, roughly nine tenths of which are singletons. Input material: peripheral blood. This TCR derives from a woman under 40 with COVID-19, enrolled during active disease. This rearrangement joins TRBV10-3 to TRBJ2-1; 7 positions agree with TRBD2. DNA for the CDR3: TGTGCCATCAGCGCGGGCGGGGGCTCCTACAATGAGCAGTTCTTC. The encoded protein is CAISAGGGSYNEQFF.